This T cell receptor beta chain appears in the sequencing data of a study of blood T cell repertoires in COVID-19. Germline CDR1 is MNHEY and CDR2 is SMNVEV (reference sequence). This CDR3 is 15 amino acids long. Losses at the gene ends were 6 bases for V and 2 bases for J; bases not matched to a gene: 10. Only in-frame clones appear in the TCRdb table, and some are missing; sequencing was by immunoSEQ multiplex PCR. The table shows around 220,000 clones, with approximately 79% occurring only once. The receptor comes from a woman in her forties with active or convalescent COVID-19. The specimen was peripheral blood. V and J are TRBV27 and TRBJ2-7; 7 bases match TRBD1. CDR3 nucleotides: TGTGCCAGCAGCCTCTTTCTTACAGGGGCCTACGAGCAGTACTTC. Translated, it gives CASSLFLTGAYEQYF.